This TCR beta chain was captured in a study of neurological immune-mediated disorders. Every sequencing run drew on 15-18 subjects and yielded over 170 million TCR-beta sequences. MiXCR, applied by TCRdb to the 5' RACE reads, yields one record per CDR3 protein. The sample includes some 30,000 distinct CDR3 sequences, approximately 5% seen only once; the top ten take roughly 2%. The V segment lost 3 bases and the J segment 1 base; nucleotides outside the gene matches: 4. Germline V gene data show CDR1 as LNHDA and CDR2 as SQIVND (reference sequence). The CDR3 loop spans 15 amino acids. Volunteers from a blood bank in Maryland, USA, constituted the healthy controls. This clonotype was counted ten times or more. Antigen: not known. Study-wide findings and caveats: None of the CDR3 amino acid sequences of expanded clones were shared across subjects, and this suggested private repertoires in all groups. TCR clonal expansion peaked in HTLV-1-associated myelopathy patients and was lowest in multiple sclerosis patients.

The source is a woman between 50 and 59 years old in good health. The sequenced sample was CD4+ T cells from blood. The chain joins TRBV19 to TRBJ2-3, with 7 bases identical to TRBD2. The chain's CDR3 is CASSIPAGRTDTQYF. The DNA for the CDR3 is TGTGCCAGTAGTATTCCAGCGGGGCGCACAGATACGCAGTATTTT.